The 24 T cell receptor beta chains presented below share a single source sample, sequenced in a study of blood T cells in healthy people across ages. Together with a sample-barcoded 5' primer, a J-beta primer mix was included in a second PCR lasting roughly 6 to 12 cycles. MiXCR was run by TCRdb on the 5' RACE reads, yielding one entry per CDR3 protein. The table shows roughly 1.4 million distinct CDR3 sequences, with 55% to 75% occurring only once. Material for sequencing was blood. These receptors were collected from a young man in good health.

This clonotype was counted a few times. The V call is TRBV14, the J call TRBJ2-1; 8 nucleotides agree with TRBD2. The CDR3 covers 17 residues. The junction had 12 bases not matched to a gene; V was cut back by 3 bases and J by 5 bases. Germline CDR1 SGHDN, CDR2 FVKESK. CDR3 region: CASSHLFPGLEDNEQFF. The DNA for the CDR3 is TGTGCCAGCAGCCATCTCTTTCCGGGACTAGAGGACAATGAGCAGTTCTTC.

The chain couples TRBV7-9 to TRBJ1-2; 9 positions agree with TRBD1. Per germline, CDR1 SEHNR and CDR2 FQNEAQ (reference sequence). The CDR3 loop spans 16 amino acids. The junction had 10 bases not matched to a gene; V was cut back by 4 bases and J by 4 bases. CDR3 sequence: CASSSLNRGQVYGYTF. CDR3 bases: TGTGCCAGCAGCTCATTAAACAGGGGGCAGGTCTATGGCTACACCTTC.

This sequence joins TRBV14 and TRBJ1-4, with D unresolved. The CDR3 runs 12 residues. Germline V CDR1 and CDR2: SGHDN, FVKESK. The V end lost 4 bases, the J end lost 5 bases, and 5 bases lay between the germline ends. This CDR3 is CASSPLNEKLFF. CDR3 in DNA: TGTGCCAGCAGCCCCTTAAATGAAAAACTGTTTTTT.

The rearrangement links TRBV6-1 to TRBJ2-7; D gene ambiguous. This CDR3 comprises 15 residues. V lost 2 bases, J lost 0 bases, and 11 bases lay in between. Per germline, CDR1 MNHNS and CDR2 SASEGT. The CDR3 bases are TGTGCCAGCAGTGAATCTATCGGAAACTCCTACGAGCAGTACTTC. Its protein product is CASSESIGNSYEQYF.

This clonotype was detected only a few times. The CDR3 sequence is CASSVSGAHDTQYF. In DNA, the CDR3 is TGTGCCAGCAGCGTTTCAGGGGCCCACGATACGCAGTATTTT. The chain recombines TRBV9 with TRBJ2-3; a possible D gene is TRBD1 (6 bases). The CDR3 contains 14 residues. Germline CDR1 is SGDLS and CDR2 is YYNGEE. The ends were cut back, 2 bases at V and 6 bases at J, with 13 bases in the middle.

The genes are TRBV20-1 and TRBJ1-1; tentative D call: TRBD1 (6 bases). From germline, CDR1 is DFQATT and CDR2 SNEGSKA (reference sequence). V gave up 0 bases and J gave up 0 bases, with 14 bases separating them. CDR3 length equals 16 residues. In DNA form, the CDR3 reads TGCAGTGCTAGAGACCCTAGGGGGGGGATGAACACTGAAGCTTTCTTT. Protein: CSARDPRGGMNTEAFF.

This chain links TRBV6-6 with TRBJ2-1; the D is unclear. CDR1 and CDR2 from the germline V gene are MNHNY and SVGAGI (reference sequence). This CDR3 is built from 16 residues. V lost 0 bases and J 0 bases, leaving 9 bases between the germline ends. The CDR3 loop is CASSYSMAGSYNEQFF. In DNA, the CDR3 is TGTGCCAGCAGTTACTCGATGGCCGGCTCCTACAATGAGCAGTTCTTC.

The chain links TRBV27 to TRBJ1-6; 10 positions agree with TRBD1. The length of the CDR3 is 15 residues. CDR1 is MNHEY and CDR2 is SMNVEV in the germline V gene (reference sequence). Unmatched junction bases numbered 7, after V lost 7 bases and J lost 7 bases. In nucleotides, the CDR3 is TGTGCCAGCATCACCTCGGACAGGGGGAATTCACCCCTCCACTTT. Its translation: CASITSDRGNSPLHF.

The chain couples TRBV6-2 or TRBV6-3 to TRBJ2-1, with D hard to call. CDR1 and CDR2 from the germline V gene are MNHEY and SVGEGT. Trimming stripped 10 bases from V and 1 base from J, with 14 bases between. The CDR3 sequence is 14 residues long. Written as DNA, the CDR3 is TGTGCCACCGCCACGGTGGGGTCCTACAATGAGCAGTTCTTC. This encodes CATATVGSYNEQFF.

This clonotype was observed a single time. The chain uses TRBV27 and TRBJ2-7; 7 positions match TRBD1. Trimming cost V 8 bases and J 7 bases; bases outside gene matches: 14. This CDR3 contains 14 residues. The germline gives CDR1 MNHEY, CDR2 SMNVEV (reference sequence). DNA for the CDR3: TGTGCCAGCGCTCCGGGACAGAGGGCAGTTGAGCAGTACTTC. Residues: CASAPGQRAVEQYF.

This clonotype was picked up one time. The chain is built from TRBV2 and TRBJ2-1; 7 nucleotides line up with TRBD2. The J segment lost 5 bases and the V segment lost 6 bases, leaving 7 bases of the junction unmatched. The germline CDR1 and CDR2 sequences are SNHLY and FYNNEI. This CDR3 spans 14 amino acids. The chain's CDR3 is CASSPGTNNNEQFF. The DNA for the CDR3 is TGTGCCAGCAGCCCCGGGACTAACAACAATGAGCAGTTCTTC. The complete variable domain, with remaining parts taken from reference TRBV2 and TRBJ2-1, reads EPEVTQTPSHQVTQMGQEVILRCVPISNHLYFYWYRQILGQKVEFLVSFYNNEISEKSEIFDDQFSVERPDGSNFTLKIRSTKLEDSAMYFCASSPGTNNNEQFFGPGTRLTVL.

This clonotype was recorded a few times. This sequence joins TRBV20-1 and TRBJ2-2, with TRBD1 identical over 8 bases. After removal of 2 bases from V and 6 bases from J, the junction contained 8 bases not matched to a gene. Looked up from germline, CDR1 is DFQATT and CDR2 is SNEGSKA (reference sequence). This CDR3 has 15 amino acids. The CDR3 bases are TGCAGTGCTAGAACCGGGACAGGAGTCGCCGGGGAGCTGTTTTTT. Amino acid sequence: CSARTGTGVAGELFF.

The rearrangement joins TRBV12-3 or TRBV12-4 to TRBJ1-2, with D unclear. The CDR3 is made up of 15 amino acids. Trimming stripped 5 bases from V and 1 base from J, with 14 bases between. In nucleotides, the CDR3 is TGTGCCAGCAGTCCCGACTGGGCGGTTAACTATGGCTACACCTTC. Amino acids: CASSPDWAVNYGYTF.

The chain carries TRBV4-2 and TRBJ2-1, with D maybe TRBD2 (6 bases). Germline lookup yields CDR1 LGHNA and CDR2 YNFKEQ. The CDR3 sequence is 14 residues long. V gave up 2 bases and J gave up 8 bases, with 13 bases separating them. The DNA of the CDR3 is TGTGCCAGCAGCCAACCGGGGGATCGGTATGAGCAGTTCTTC. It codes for CASSQPGDRYEQFF.

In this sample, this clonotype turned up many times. As DNA, the CDR3 is TGTGCCACCAGCAGAGATCTCCAGGGGGCTGGTGAGCAGTTCTTC. This translates into CATSRDLQGAGEQFF. This sequence joins TRBV15 and TRBJ2-1; 8 nucleotides align to TRBD1. V gave up 0 bases and J gave up 9 bases; unmatched junction bases: 7. This CDR3 region has 15 residues. CDR1 LNHNV and CDR2 YYDKDF come from the germline V gene (reference sequence).

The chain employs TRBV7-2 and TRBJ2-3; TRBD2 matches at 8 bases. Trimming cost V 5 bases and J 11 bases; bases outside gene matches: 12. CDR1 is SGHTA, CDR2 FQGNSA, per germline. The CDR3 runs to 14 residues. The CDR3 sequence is CASSPEGLALRQYF. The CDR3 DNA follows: TGTGCCAGCAGCCCAGAAGGACTAGCTCTTAGGCAGTATTTT.

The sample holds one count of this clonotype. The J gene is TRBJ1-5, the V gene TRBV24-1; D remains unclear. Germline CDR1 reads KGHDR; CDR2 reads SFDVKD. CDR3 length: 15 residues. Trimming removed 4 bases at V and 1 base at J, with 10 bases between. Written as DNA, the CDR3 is TGTGCCACCAGTGAAACGGGATTAAGCAATCAGCCCCAGCATTTT. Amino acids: CATSETGLSNQPQHF.

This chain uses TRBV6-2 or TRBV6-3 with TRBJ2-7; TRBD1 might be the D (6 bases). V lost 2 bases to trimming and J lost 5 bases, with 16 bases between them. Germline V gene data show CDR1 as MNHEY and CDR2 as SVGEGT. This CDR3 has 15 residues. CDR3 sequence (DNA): TGTGCCAGCAGTTACGGACAGCCACGACTACACGAGCAGTACTTC. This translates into CASSYGQPRLHEQYF.

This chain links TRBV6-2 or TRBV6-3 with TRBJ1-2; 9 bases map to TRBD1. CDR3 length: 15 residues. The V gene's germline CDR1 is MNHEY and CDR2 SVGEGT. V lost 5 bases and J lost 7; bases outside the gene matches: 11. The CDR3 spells CASSRTGTGTSGYTF. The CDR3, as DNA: TGTGCCAGCAGTCGGACCGGGACAGGGACCAGTGGCTACACCTTC.

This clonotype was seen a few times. The CDR3 coding sequence is TGCGCCAGCAGCCAAGATCGGTCCGGGCTAGGAGCTTTCTTT. This gives the protein CASSQDRSGLGAFF. The chain uses TRBV4-1 and TRBJ1-1; unclear D gene. Per the germline V gene, CDR1 is MGHRA and CDR2 is YSYEKL. The CDR3 length is 14 residues. V lost 0 bases and J 10 bases, leaving 15 bases between the germline ends.

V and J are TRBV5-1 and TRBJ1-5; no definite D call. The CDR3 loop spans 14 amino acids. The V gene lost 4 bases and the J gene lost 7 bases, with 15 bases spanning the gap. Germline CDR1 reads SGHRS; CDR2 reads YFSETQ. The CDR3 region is CASSKDGIGQPQHF. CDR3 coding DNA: TGCGCCAGCAGCAAGGACGGCATCGGGCAGCCCCAGCATTTT.

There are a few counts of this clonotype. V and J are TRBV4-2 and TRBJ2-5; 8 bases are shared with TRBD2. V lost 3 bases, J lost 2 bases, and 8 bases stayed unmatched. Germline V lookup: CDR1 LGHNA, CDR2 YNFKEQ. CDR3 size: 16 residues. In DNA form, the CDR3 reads TGTGCCAGCAGCCAGGCCAGCGGGAGAGTACAAGAGACCCAGTACTTC. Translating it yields CASSQASGRVQETQYF.

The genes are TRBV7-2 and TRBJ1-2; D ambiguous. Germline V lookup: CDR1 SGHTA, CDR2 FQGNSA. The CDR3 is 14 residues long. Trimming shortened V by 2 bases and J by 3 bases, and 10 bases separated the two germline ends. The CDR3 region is CASSLIEGDYGYTF. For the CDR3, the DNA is TGTGCCAGCAGCTTAATAGAGGGTGACTATGGCTACACCTTC.

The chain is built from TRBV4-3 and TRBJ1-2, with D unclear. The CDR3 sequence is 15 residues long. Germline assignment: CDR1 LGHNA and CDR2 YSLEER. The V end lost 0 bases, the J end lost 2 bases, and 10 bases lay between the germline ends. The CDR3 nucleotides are TGCGCCAGCAGCCAAGAGCCCACAGAAAACTATGGCTACACCTTC. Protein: CASSQEPTENYGYTF.